This T cell receptor beta chain derives from a study of response to subunit inactivated influenza vaccine. CDR1 and CDR2 from the germline V gene are KGHDR and SFDVKD. V was trimmed by 5 bases and J by 2 bases, leaving 17 bases between them. CDR3 length: 16 residues. Note on this clonotype: Antigen specificity is unknown.

Overall study results and limits: Authors suggested each seasonal influenza vaccination recruits few new T cells.

TCRdb re-analysed the RT-PCR reads in MiXCR, keeping a single row per CDR3 protein. The data hold about 620,000 distinct CDR3 sequences, with around 11% observed a single time. This specimen was PBMCs from blood, taken on the day of vaccination. This receptor was taken from a man aged 50-60 years who received an inactivated influenza vaccine. The chain employs TRBV24-1 and TRBJ2-5; D perhaps matches TRBD2 (5 bases). CDR3 protein: CATSAPWGEGQETQYF. The CDR3 DNA follows: TGTGCCACCAGTGCCCCGTGGGGAGAAGGGCAAGAGACCCAGTACTTC.